A single sample gave rise to the 22 T cell receptor beta chains below, sequenced in a study of cytomegalovirus exposure and HLA in healthy donors. The primer mix had 60 Vbeta and 13 Jbeta primers. This table comes from immunoSEQ multiplex PCR, and its TCRdb copy is limited to in-frame clones, with some not included. The sample includes some 120,000 clones, roughly 68% of them seen just once. The source material was PBMCs. The receptors shown here come from a woman aged 45-60 years in good health and CMV-seropositive.

V is TRBV7-9 and J is TRBJ1-4, with 8 bases lining up with TRBD1. In germline, CDR1 is SEHNR, CDR2 FQNEAQ (reference sequence). The V segment lost 4 bases and the J segment 4 bases; nucleotides outside the gene matches: 2. This CDR3 is 14 amino acids long. The CDR3 sequence is CASSWTGNNEKLFF. For the CDR3, the DNA is TGTGCCAGCAGCTGGACAGGGAATAATGAAAAACTGTTTTTT.

The genes are TRBV7-2 and TRBJ1-2; the D gene is possibly TRBD1 (5 bases). Trimming shortened V by 1 base and J by 0 bases, and 6 bases separated the two germline ends. The CDR3 is made up of 14 amino acids. Germline-derived CDR1 and CDR2 are SGHTA and FQGNSA. The CDR3 nucleotides read TGTGCCAGCAGCTTAGGGGGCACTAACTATGGCTACACCTTC. This codes for CASSLGGTNYGYTF.

The V call is TRBV19, the J call TRBJ1-5, with 7 bases that match TRBD1. CDR3 length: 15 amino acids. Germline CDR1 and CDR2: LNHDA and SQIVND (reference sequence). V dropped 3 bases and J dropped 6; count of bases not matched to a gene: 8. CDR3 sequence (DNA): TGTGCCAGTAGTATGGGTGGGACAGTGAGTCAGCCCCAGCATTTT. Protein sequence: CASSMGGTVSQPQHF.

This clone showed up just a few times. The CDR3: CASSPSVREAQYF. CDR3 sequence (DNA): TGTGCCAGCTCACCATCAGTTCGGGAAGCCCAGTACTTC. The chain uses TRBV18 and TRBJ2-5, with D possibly matching TRBD2 (5 bases). This CDR3 is built from 13 residues. Deletions cut 2 bases from V and 9 bases from J, with 13 bases between. Germline V gene data show CDR1 as KGHSH and CDR2 as LQKENI.

The CDR3 protein is CASSESRTGSHEQYF. CDR3 in DNA: TGTGCCAGCAGTGAATCAAGGACAGGGTCCCACGAGCAGTACTTC. The chain uses TRBV6-1 and TRBJ2-7, with 8 nucleotides matching TRBD1. From germline, CDR1 is MNHNS and CDR2 SASEGT. Germline trimming cut 2 bases from V and 5 bases from J; bases unmatched to any gene: 8. The CDR3 contains 15 residues.

The chain couples TRBV19 to TRBJ1-5; D gene unclear. V dropped 5 bases and J dropped 0 bases, with 2 bases sitting between them. Germline CDR1 reads LNHDA; CDR2 reads SQIVND (reference sequence). There are 12 residues in the CDR3. The chain's CDR3 is CASSYSNQPQHF. The CDR3 nucleotides read TGTGCCAGTAGTTATAGCAATCAGCCCCAGCATTTT.

Points on this clone: An end of the junction does not agree with germline; a read error may underlie this. This sequence joins TRBV10-1 and TRBJ2-5, with 7 bases aligning to TRBD2. The DNA end is more similar to TRBJ2-7, so the J call may be wrong. The CDR3 consists of 17 residues. Per germline, CDR1 WNHNN and CDR2 SYGVQD (reference sequence). As DNA, the CDR3 is TGCGCCATCAGTACTCGACCTGGGGCTAGCGGAACCTACGAGCAGTACTTC. Its translation is CAISTRPGASGTYEQYF.

The chain employs TRBV7-8 and TRBJ2-7, with D possibly matching TRBD1 (8 bases). Germline CDR1 SGHVS, CDR2 FQNEAQ. The CDR3 spans 15 residues. The V and J ends lost 5 bases and 7 bases respectively, with 21 bases between them. The DNA of the CDR3 is TGTGCCAGCAGCCGACTAGCCGCTCGACAGGGGGAGCAGTACTTC. Translation: CASSRLAARQGEQYF.

This chain links TRBV14 with TRBJ2-1; no definite D call. Germline V gives CDR1 SGHDN, CDR2 FVKESK. V dropped 4 bases and J dropped 9 bases, with 13 bases sitting between them. The CDR3 has 13 residues. CDR3 coding DNA: TGTGCCAGCAGCCGCGACTTTAAATCTGAGCAGTTCTTC. Its protein product is CASSRDFKSEQFF.

A few counts support this clone. The chain carries TRBV29-1 and TRBJ2-2; TRBD1 is a possible D gene (5 bases). The ends were cut back, 5 bases at V and 4 bases at J, with 17 bases in the middle. The CDR3 sequence is 15 residues long. CDR1 and CDR2 from the germline V gene are SQVTM and ANQGSEA. CDR3 residues: CSVKRLAGPTGELFF. The CDR3 nucleotides are TGCAGCGTTAAACGTCTGGCAGGGCCCACCGGGGAGCTGTTTTTT.

This clone was seen more than once but under ten times. The CDR3 here is CASSEIAGGQQYF. The CDR3, as DNA: TGCGCCAGCAGTGAGATTGCAGGGGGGCAGCAGTACTTC. The rearrangement joins TRBV10-1 to TRBJ2-7, with D perhaps TRBD1 (7 bases). This CDR3 spans 13 amino acids. Trimming removed 2 bases at V and 8 bases at J, with 13 bases between. Germline V gene lookup returns CDR1 WNHNN and CDR2 SYGVQD (reference sequence).

This chain joins TRBV5-1 and TRBJ2-7; 7 bases are shared with TRBD1. Germline V gene lookup returns CDR1 SGHRS and CDR2 YFSETQ. The CDR3 has 14 residues. V was clipped by 2 bases and J by 6 bases; unmatched bases: 8. Here the CDR3 reads CASSFPGTEFEQYF. The CDR3, as DNA: TGCGCCAGCAGCTTTCCCGGGACAGAGTTCGAGCAGTACTTC. Full variable domain (outside the CDR3, taken from reference TRBV5-1 and TRBJ2-7): KAGVTQTPRYLIKTRGQQVTLSCSPISGHRSVSWYQQTPGQGLQFLFEYFSETQRNKGNFPGRFSGRQFSNSRSEMNVSTLELGDSALYLCASSFPGTEFEQYFGPGTRLTVT.

The rearrangement links TRBV6-1 to TRBJ1-5; D is undetermined. Trimming cost V 1 base and J 1 base, with 11 bases left between them. Per the germline V gene, CDR1 is MNHNS and CDR2 is SASEGT. The CDR3 has 16 residues. The CDR3 nucleotides read TGTGCCAGCAGTGAAGGGCACCCCCTCAGCAATCAGCCCCAGCATTTT. Its protein product is CASSEGHPLSNQPQHF.

The chain uses TRBV19 and TRBJ1-5; a weak D match, TRBD1 (6 bases). V was shortened by 8 bases and J by 6 bases, with 17 bases between the two germline ends. Looked up from germline, CDR1 is LNHDA and CDR2 is SQIVND (reference sequence). This CDR3 region has 14 residues. Written as DNA, the CDR3 is TGTGCCAGTGCCACCACAGGGACGGGTCAGCCCCAGCATTTT. Translation: CASATTGTGQPQHF. Together with reference TRBV19 and TRBJ1-5, the CDR3 gives the full variable domain: DGGITQSPKYLFRKEGQNVTLSCEQNLNHDAMYWYRQDPGQGLRLIYYSQIVNDFQKGDIAEGYSVSREKKESFPLTVTSAQKNPTAFYLCASATTGTGQPQHFGDGTRLSIL.

This clone was observed a few times. The genes are TRBV10-1 and TRBJ1-2; TRBD1 might be the D (6 bases). The germline V gene encodes CDR1 WNHNN and CDR2 SYGVQD (reference sequence). The CDR3 covers 15 residues. Trimming cost V 2 bases and J 5 bases, with 15 bases left between them. The CDR3 protein is CASSENRDPPYGYTF. The CDR3 DNA reads as TGCGCCAGCAGTGAGAACAGGGACCCCCCATATGGCTACACCTTC.

The CDR3, as DNA: TGCAGCGTTGATTTCCGGGGAACAGATACGCAGTATTTT. Amino acids: CSVDFRGTDTQYF. The gene calls are TRBV29-1 and TRBJ2-3, with a possible D match to TRBD2 (5 bases). V lost 3 bases and J 3 bases, leaving 10 bases between the germline ends. Per germline, CDR1 SQVTM and CDR2 ANQGSEA. This CDR3 spans 13 amino acids.

This clone showed up just a few times. V usage is TRBV4-1 and J usage is TRBJ2-3, with D tentatively TRBD1 (6 bases). The CDR3 has 16 amino acids. V was clipped by 4 bases and J by 2 bases, with 16 bases between them. Germline CDR1 and CDR2: MGHRA and YSYEKL. CDR3 amino acids: CASSLQGNGNTDTQYF. The DNA of the CDR3 is TGCGCCAGCAGCCTTCAGGGGAATGGAAACACAGATACGCAGTATTTT.

The chain joins TRBV28 to TRBJ2-2, with 7 bases that match TRBD1. There are 14 residues in the CDR3. Germline-derived CDR1 and CDR2 are MDHEN and SYDVKM. Trimming removed 6 bases from V and 5 bases from J; junction bases left unmatched: 6. The CDR3 DNA is TGTGCCAGCAGCCTGACAGGGAATACCGGGGAGCTGTTTTTT. It encodes CASSLTGNTGELFF. Full variable domain (outside the CDR3, taken from reference TRBV28 and TRBJ2-2): DVKVTQSSRYLVKRTGEKVFLECVQDMDHENMFWYRQDPGLGLRLIYFSYDVKMKEKGDIPEGYSVSREKKERFSLILESASTNQTSMYLCASSLTGNTGELFFGEGSRLTVL.

The gene calls are TRBV29-1 and TRBJ2-3; tentatively, D is TRBD2 (5 bases). The V end lost 6 bases, the J end lost 3 bases, and 16 bases lay between the germline ends. CDR1 is SQVTM and CDR2 is ANQGSEA in the germline V gene. The CDR3 is 14 residues long. CDR3 DNA sequence: TGCAGCGTCGCTGCGGCGTCGGGAACAGATACGCAGTATTTT. This sequence encodes CSVAAASGTDTQYF.

This clone was detected once. The V and J genes are TRBV28 and TRBJ1-5, with a weak D call TRBD1 (6 bases). V lost 5 bases and J 5 bases, leaving 13 bases between the germline ends. CDR3 length equals 14 residues. Looked up from germline, CDR1 is MDHEN and CDR2 is SYDVKM. The CDR3 DNA is TGTGCCAGCAGTCCAACCCGACAGGATCAGCCCCAGCATTTT. Residues: CASSPTRQDQPQHF.

The chain has TRBV5-1 and TRBJ1-2; 7 bases match TRBD1. The V gene end was trimmed by 9 bases and the J gene end by 4 bases; junction bases not matched to a gene: 18. Germline CDR1 SGHRS, CDR2 YFSETQ. CDR3 size: 16 residues. This chain's CDR3 is CANITAEEGAGYGYTF. Here the CDR3 DNA reads TGCGCCAACATTACGGCCGAGGAGGGGGCGGGCTATGGCTACACCTTC.

V is TRBV7-9 and J is TRBJ2-2; TRBD1 agrees at 8 bases. The length of the CDR3 is 15 residues. V lost 8 bases, J lost 4 bases, and 9 bases stayed unmatched. CDR1 is SEHNR, CDR2 FQNEAQ, per germline (reference sequence). The CDR3 sequence: CASALTGEITGELFF. The CDR3, as DNA: TGTGCCAGCGCTTTGACAGGGGAGATCACCGGGGAGCTGTTTTTT.